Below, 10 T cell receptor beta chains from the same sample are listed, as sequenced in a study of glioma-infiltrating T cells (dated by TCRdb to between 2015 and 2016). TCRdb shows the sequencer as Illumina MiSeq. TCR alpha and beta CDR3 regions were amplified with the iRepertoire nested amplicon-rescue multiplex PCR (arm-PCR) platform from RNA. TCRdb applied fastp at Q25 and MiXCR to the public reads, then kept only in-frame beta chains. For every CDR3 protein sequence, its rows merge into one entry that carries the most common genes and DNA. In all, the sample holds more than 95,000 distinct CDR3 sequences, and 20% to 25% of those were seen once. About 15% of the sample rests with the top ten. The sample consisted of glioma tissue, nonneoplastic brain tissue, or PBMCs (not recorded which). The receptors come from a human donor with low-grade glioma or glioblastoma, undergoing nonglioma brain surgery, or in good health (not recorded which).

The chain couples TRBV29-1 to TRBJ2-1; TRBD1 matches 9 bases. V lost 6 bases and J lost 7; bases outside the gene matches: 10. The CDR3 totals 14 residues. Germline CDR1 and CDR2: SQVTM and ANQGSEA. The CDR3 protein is CSVVTGGAQNEQFF. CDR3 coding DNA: TGCAGCGTCGTGACAGGGGGTGCACAAAATGAGCAGTTCTTC.

The CDR3 loop reads CASGLTGHNEQFF. The CDR3 bases are TGTGCCAGCGGCCTGACAGGGCACAATGAGCAGTTCTTC. The V and J genes are TRBV6-2 or TRBV6-3 and TRBJ2-1; 7 bases match TRBD1. The germline V gene has CDR1 MNHEY and CDR2 SVGEGT. The CDR3 runs 13 residues. The ends lost 8 bases at V and 5 bases at J; junction bases unmatched: 6.

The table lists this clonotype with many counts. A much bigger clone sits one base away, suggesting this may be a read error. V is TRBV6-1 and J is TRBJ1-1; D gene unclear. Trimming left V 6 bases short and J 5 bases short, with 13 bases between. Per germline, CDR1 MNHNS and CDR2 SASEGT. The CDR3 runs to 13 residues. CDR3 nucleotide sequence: TGTGCCAGCAGCTATTTTGCGAGGACTGAAGCTTTCTTT. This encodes CASSYFARTEAFF.

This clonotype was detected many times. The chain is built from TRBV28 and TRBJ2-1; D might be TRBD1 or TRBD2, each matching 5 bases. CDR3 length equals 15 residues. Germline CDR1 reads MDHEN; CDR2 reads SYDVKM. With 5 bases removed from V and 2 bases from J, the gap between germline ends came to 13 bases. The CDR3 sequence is CASSIRWGTYNEQFF. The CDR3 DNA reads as TGTGCCAGCAGTATTAGGTGGGGGACCTACAATGAGCAGTTCTTC.

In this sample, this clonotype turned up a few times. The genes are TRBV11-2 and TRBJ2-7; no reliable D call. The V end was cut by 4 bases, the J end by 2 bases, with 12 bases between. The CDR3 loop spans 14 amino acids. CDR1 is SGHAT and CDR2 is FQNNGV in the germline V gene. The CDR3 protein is CASSSWTYTYEQYF. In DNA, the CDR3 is TGTGCCAGCAGCTCCTGGACGTATACCTACGAGCAGTACTTC.

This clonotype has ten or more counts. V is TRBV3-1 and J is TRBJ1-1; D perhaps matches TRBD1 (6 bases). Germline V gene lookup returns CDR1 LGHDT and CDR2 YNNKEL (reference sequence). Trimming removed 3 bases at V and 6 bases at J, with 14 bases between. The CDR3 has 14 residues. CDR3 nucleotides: TGTGCCAGCAGCCACTACCGGGACAAGCCTGAAGCTTTCTTT. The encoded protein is CASSHYRDKPEAFF.

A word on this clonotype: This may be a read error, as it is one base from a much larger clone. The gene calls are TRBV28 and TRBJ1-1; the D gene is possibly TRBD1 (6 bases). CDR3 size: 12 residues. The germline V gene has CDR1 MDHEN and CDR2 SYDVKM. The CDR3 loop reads CASSLQGTEASF. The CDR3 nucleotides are TGTGCCAGCAGCTTACAGGGTACTGAAGCTTCCTTT.

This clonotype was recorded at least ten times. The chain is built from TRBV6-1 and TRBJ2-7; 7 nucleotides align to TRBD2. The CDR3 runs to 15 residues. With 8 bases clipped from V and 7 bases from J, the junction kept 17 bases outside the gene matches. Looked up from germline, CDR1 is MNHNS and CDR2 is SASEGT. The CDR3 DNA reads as TGTGCCAGCCGTGGAGCGGGAACCCCGGTCGGTGAGCAGTACTTC. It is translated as CASRGAGTPVGEQYF.

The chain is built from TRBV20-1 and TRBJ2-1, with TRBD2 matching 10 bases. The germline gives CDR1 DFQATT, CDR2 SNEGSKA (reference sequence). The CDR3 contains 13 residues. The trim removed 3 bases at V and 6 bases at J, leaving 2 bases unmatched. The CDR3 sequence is CSARPSGSNEQFF. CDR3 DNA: TGCAGTGCTAGGCCTAGCGGGAGCAATGAGCAGTTCTTC.

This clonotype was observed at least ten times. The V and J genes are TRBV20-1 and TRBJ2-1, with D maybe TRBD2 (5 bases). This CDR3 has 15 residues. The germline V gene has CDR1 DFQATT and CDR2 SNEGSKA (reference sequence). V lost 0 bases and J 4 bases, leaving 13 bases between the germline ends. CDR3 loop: CSARDRGWIYNEQFF. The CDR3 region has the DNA TGCAGTGCTAGAGACCGGGGTTGGATATACAATGAGCAGTTCTTC.